Presented here are 8 T cell receptor beta chains from one specimen sequenced in a study of T cells and copy number aberrations in small-cell lung cancer. Measured with immunoSEQ multiplex PCR; TCRdb has only the in-frame clones, and not every one. In the table there are about 540 clones, 80% to 95% of which are singletons. Sequenced material: tumor tissue. All receptors derive from a man between 50 and 59 years old with small cell lung cancer.

The rearrangement joins TRBV6-1 to TRBJ1-5, with unresolved D. The germline V gene has CDR1 MNHNS and CDR2 SASEGT. V was pared by 0 bases and J by 6 bases, with 9 bases between. The CDR3 has 14 amino acids. DNA for the CDR3: TGTGCCAGCAGTGAAGCCCCGATAACTCAGCCCCAGCATTTT. It encodes CASSEAPITQPQHF.

DNA for the CDR3: TGTGCCAGCAGCTTACGGCGGGGGGGCAATGAGCAGTTCTTC. It yields the protein CASSLRRGGNEQFF. The chain joins TRBV7-2 to TRBJ2-1, with 9 bases that match TRBD2. V dropped 2 bases and J dropped 6; count of bases not matched to a gene: 2. The length of the CDR3 is 14 residues. From germline, CDR1 is SGHTA and CDR2 FQGNSA. Combining the CDR3 with reference TRBV7-2 and TRBJ2-1 gives the whole variable domain GAGVSQSPSNKVTEKGKDVELRCDPISGHTALYWYRQSLGQGLEFLIYFQGNSAPDKSGLPSDRFSAERTGGSVSTLTIQRTQQEDSAVYLCASSLRRGGNEQFFGPGTRLTVL.

In this sample, this clone turned up once. This chain uses TRBV2 with TRBJ2-7, with 12 positions matching TRBD2. The CDR3 runs to 13 residues. The ends lost 7 bases at V and 7 bases at J; junction bases unmatched: 5. Germline lookup yields CDR1 SNHLY and CDR2 FYNNEI. CDR3 in DNA: TGTGCCAGCAATAGACTAGCGGGAGAAGAGCAGTACTTC. Translated, it gives CASNRLAGEEQYF.

The chain has TRBV18 and TRBJ2-5, with D perhaps TRBD1 or TRBD2 (5 bases each). Per the germline V gene, CDR1 is KGHSH and CDR2 is LQKENI. Trimming took off 2 bases at V and 2 bases at J, with 12 bases between the two ends. The CDR3 loop spans 15 amino acids. CDR3 coding DNA: TGTGCCAGCTCACCAAGAGGGGCCATACAAGAGACCCAGTACTTC. Translating gives CASSPRGAIQETQYF.

This clone has just one count. The rearrangement links TRBV28 to TRBJ1-4; 8 bases fit TRBD1. Germline V gene data show CDR1 as MDHEN and CDR2 as SYDVKM. V was pared by 8 bases and J by 8 bases, with 22 bases of the junction left unmatched. The CDR3 is 18 residues long. The CDR3 loop reads CASETLLGPDRVNEKLFF. The CDR3 DNA follows: TGTGCCAGCGAAACCCTGCTAGGGCCGGACAGGGTTAACGAAAAACTGTTTTTT.

V and J are TRBV11-3 and TRBJ2-3; a possible D gene is TRBD2 (6 bases). CDR3 length: 13 amino acids. Germline CDR1 and CDR2: SGHNT and YENEEA. Trimming removed 2 bases at V and 13 bases at J, with 16 bases between. The CDR3 nucleotides read TGTGCCAGCAGCTTATTGGGTTCGGGGGAGAAGTATTTT. It encodes CASSLLGSGEKYF.

This chain uses TRBV6-1 with TRBJ2-1; 11 positions agree with TRBD2. V lost 6 bases to trimming and J lost 6 bases; unmatched junction nucleotides: 7. The CDR3 loop spans 15 amino acids. The germline CDR1 and CDR2 sequences are MNHNS and SASEGT. CDR3 DNA sequence: TGTGCCAGCAGCAGTAGCGGGAGGGCCCGCAATGAGCAGTTCTTC. Encoded protein: CASSSSGRARNEQFF.

This chain uses TRBV6-4 with TRBJ2-3; 7 bases align to TRBD2. This CDR3 comprises 16 residues. Germline CDR1 is MRHNA and CDR2 is SNTAGT. J was trimmed by 2 bases and V by 0 bases; bases with no gene match: 5. The CDR3 coding sequence is TGTGCCAGCAGTGACTCGTCTAGCGGACCCACAGATACGCAGTATTTT. Protein product: CASSDSSSGPTDTQYF.